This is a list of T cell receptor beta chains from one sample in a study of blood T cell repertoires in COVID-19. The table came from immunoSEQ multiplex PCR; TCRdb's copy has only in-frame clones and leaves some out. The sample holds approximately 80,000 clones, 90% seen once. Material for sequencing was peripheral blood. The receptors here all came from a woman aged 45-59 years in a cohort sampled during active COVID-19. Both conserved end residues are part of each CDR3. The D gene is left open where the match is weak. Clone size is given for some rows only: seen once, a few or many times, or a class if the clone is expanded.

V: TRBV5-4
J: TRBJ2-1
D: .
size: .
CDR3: CASSLLGLALADNEQFF
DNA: TGTGCCAGCAGCTTGTTAGGCTTAGCCTTAGCTGACAATGAGCAGTTCTTC

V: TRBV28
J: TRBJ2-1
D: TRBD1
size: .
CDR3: CASSLVDRDDEQFF
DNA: TGTGCCAGCAGTTTAGTGGACAGGGACGATGAGCAGTTCTTC

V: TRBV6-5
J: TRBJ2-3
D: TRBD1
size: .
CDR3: CASSRDRGQDTQYF
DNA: TGTGCCAGCAGTCGGGACAGGGGGCAAGATACGCAGTATTTT

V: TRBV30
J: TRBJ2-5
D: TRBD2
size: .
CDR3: CAWSVGGAGGETQYF
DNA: TGTGCCTGGAGTGTAGGGGGAGCGGGAGGAGAGACCCAGTACTTC

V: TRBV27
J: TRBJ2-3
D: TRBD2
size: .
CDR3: CASSLTSGSLDTQYF
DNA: TGTGCCAGCAGTTTGACTAGCGGGAGCTTAGATACGCAGTATTTT

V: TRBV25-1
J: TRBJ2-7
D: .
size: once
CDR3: CASSRDFSTKRYF
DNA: TGTGCCAGCAGTCGAGACTTCTCTACTAAGCGGTACTTC

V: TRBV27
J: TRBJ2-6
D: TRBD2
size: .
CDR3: CASSSRGVASGANVLTF
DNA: TGTGCCAGCAGTTCCCGGGGGGTAGCCTCTGGGGCCAACGTCCTGACTTTC

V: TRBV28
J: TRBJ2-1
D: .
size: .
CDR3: CASSVGARHNEQFF
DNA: TGTGCCAGCAGTGTAGGGGCGCGACACAATGAGCAGTTCTTC

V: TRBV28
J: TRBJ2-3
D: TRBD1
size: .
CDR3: CASSPPGQGTDTQYF
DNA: TGTGCCAGCAGTCCCCCGGGACAGGGCACAGATACGCAGTATTTT

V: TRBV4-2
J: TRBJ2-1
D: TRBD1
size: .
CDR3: CASSQDYPDRGDEQFF
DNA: TGTGCCAGCAGCCAAGATTACCCCGACAGGGGGGATGAGCAGTTCTTC

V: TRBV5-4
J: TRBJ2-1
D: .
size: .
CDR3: CASSLGLGRDNEQFF
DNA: TGTGCCAGCAGCTTGGGGCTAGGCCGCGACAATGAGCAGTTCTTC

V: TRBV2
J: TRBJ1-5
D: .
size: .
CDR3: CASSDLRRMNQPQHF
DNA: TGTGCCAGCAGTGATTTGCGGCGGATGAATCAGCCCCAGCATTTT

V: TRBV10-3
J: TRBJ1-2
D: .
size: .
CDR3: CAISGTTSVYGYTF
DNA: TGTGCCATCAGTGGTACTACTTCCGTCTATGGCTACACCTTC

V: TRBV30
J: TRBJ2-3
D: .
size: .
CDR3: CAWSVRPGSTDTQYF
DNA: TGTGCCTGGAGTGTCAGACCCGGGAGCACAGATACGCAGTATTTT

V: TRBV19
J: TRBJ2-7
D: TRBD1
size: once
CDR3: CASSLDRDSYYEQYF
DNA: TGTGCCAGTAGTCTCGACCGGGACAGCTACTACGAGCAGTACTTC

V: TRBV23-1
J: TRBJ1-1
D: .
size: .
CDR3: CASSPSVNTEAFF
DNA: TGCGCCAGCAGCCCTTCAGTGAACACTGAAGCTTTCTTT

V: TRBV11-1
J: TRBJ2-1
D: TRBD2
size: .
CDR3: CASILRTSGEINEQFF
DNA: TGTGCCAGCATCCTTCGGACTAGCGGGGAGATCAATGAGCAGTTCTTC

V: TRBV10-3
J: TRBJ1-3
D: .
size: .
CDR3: CAISADISGNTIYF
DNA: TGTGCCATCAGTGCCGACATATCTGGAAACACCATATATTTT

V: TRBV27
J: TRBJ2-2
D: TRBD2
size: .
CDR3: CASNFTPWTSYTGELFF
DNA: TGTGCCAGCAATTTCACCCCCTGGACTAGCTACACCGGGGAGCTGTTTTTT

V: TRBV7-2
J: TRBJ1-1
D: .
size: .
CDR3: CASSLVQTTEAFF
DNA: TGTGCCAGCAGCTTAGTACAGACGACTGAAGCTTTCTTT

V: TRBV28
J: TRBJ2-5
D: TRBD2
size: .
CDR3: CASRRTSGRGETQYF
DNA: TGTGCCAGCAGGAGGACTAGCGGACGGGGGGAGACCCAGTACTTC

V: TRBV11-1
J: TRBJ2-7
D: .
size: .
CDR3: CASSRGGAGPSYEQYF
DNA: TGTGCCAGCAGCCGAGGGGGGGCCGGACCCTCCTACGAGCAGTACTTC

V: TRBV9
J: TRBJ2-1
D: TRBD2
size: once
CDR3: CASNSAGGPGEQFF
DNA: TGTGCCAGCAATTCGGCGGGAGGGCCAGGTGAGCAGTTCTTC

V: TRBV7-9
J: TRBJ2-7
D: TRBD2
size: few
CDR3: CASSPGGLAGSYEQYF
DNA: TGTGCCAGCAGCCCGGGCGGGCTAGCGGGCTCCTACGAGCAGTACTTC

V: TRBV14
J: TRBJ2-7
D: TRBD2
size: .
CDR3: CASSSLLAGAYEQYF
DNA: TGTGCCAGCAGCTCCTTGCTAGCGGGGGCCTACGAGCAGTACTTC

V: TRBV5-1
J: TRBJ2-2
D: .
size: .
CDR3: CASSLPSGNTGELFF
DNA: TGCGCCAGCAGCCTCCCTTCGGGGAACACCGGGGAGCTGTTTTTT

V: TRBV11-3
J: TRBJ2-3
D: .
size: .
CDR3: CASSAGLAADTQYF
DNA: TGTGCCAGCAGCGCGGGTTTAGCAGCAGATACGCAGTATTTT

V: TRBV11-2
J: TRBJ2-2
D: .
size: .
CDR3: CASSLAGSGTGELFF
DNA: TGTGCCAGCAGCTTAGCGGGTTCGGGGACCGGGGAGCTGTTTTTT

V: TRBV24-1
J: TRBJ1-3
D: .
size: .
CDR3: CATPQGRGNTIYF
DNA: TGTGCCACCCCCCAGGGCAGGGGAAACACCATATATTTT

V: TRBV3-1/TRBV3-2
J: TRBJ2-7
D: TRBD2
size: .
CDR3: CASSPLAGGLSYEQYF
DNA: TGTGCCAGCAGCCCCCTAGCGGGAGGCCTCTCCTACGAGCAGTACTTC

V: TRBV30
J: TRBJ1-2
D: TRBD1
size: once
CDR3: CACLTPRGQTSYGYTF
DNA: TGTGCCTGCCTTACGCCCCGGGGACAGACCAGCTATGGCTACACCTTC

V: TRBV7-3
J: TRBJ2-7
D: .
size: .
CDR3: CASSFGGGPAYEQYF
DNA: TGTGCCAGCAGCTTTGGTGGAGGACCCGCCTACGAGCAGTACTTC

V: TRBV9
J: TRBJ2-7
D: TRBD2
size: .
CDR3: CASSVRGRIHEQYF
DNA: TGTGCCAGCAGCGTCCGCGGGAGGATCCACGAGCAGTACTTC

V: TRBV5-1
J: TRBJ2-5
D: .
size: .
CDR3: CASSFGGQETQYF
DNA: TGCGCCAGCAGCTTCGGGGGACAAGAGACCCAGTACTTC

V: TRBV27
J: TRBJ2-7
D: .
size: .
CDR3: CASRKGVYEQYF
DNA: TGTGCCAGCAGAAAGGGAGTATACGAGCAGTACTTC

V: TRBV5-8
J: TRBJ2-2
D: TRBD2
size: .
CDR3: CASSSGLVHNTGELFF
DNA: TGTGCCAGCAGCTCGGGACTAGTGCACAACACCGGGGAGCTGTTTTTT

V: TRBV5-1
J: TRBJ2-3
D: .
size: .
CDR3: CASSWDMGDTQYF
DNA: TGCGCCAGCAGCTGGGACATGGGCGATACGCAGTATTTT

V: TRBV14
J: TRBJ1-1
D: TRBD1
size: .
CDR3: CASSQETGGNTEAFF
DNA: TGTGCCAGCAGCCAAGAGACAGGGGGGAACACTGAAGCTTTCTTT

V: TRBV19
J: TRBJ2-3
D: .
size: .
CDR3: CASSTLTDTQYF
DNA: TGTGCCAGTAGTACCCTAACAGATACGCAGTATTTT

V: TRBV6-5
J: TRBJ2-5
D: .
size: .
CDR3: CASSFSYQETQYF
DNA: TGTGCCAGCAGTTTTAGCTATCAAGAGACCCAGTACTTC

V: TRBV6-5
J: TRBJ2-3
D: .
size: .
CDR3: CASSYEAVSDTQYF
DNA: TGTGCCAGCAGTTACGAGGCAGTTTCAGATACGCAGTATTTT

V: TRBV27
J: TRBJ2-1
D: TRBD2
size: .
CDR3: CASSSLAGAPHEQFF
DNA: TGTGCCAGCAGTTCTCTAGCGGGAGCCCCTCATGAGCAGTTCTTC

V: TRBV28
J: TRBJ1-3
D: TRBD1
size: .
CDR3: CASGGTEFSGNTIYF
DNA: TGTGCCAGCGGGGGGACAGAGTTCTCTGGAAACACCATATATTTT

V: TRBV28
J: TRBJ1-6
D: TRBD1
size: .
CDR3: CASSPGQGRNSPLHF
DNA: TGTGCCAGCAGTCCGGGACAGGGACGTAATTCACCCCTCCACTTT

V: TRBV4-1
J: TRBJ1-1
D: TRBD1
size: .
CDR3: CASSLQGEKETEAFF
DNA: TGCGCCAGCAGCTTACAGGGGGAAAAGGAAACTGAAGCTTTCTTT

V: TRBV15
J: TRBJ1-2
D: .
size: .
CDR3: CATSRDGRAYGYTF
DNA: TGTGCCACCAGCAGAGATGGGCGGGCCTATGGCTACACCTTC

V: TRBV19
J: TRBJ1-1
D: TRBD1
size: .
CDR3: CASTLPGTGGRYTEAFF
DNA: TGTGCCAGTACCCTCCCGGGGACAGGGGGCAGATACACTGAAGCTTTCTTT